This TCR beta chain is drawn from a study of breast tumors, draining lymph nodes, adjacent tissues. Notes on the study in general: Compared with lymph nodes, tumors were less diverse; compared with nontumor tissue, more.

TCRdb redid the calling of the multiplex PCR reads with MiXCR, one entry per CDR3 protein. The sample shows some 22,000 distinct CDR3 sequences, roughly 55% of them seen only once. This clonotype is judged medium-sized. Its antigen is unidentified. Sequencing was performed on breast tumor tissue. The receptor's source is a female donor with breast cancer. Some clones in this sample may be carry-over from other donors' samples.

CDR3 sequence (DNA): TGCAGTGCTACCAATAAAGGCCCTAGCGAGATCTACGAGCAGTACTTC. Translated: CSATNKGPSEIYEQYF. This chain joins TRBV20-1 and TRBJ2-7; perhaps TRBD2 as D (6 bases). The CDR3 is 16 amino acids. Germline V gives CDR1 DFQATT, CDR2 SNEGSKA (reference sequence). The germline V and J ends were trimmed by 4 bases and 3 bases, with 22 bases remaining between them.